This is a list of T cell receptor beta chains from one sample in a study of tumor and adjacent non-tumor tissue in lung cancer. TCRdb fed the multiplex PCR reads into MiXCR, producing one record per CDR3 protein. The repertoire holds 75,000 to 95,000 distinct CDR3 sequences, with around three quarters as singletons. Input material: distant non-tumor lung tissue. The receptors were sampled from a woman between 50 and 59 years old with non-small cell lung cancer. Both conserved end residues are part of each CDR3. Fields, in order: J gene, D gene, clone size, V gene, CDR3 DNA, CDR3 protein. D genes are given only for firm matches. The size field is filled for only some rows; it gives once, few, many or a size class.

>TRBJ2-7|TRBD2|once|TRBV6-5
TGCGTCACTTTAGGGACTAGTAGTGGCGAGCAATACTTC
CVTLGTSSGEQYF
>TRBJ1-6|.|many|TRBV6-1
TGTGCCAGCATTCAGGGGTATTCACCCCTCCACTTT
CASIQGYSPLHF
>TRBJ2-7|.|once|TRBV28
TGTGCCAGCAGTGTCCGGGTCCAGAGCTCCTATAAGCAGTACTTC
CASSVRVQSSYKQYF
>TRBJ2-2|TRBD2|many|TRBV28
TGTGCCAGCAGTGCCTTCGGGACTATGAACACCGGGGAGCTGTTTTTT
CASSAFGTMNTGELFF
>TRBJ2-1|TRBD2|.|TRBV6-5
TGTGTCAGCAGTTACGGGTATCCGGGACTAGCGGGAGGGCCGGTGTTCTTC
CVSSYGYPGLAGGPVFF
>TRBJ2-3|.|.|TRBV10-1
TGCGCCAGCAGTGTGTCGGGGGTGATGACAGATACGCAGTATTTT
CASSVSGVMTDTQYF
>TRBJ2-1|.|.|TRBV6-1
TGTGCAAGCAGTGGAGCGTGGGGAAGGGATGAGCAGTTCTTC
CASSGAWGRDEQFF
>TRBJ2-2|.|many|TRBV5-1
TGCGCCAGCAGCCCCCAATCCGGGTGGACCGGGGAGCTGTTTTTT
CASSPQSGWTGELFF
>TRBJ2-3|.|.|TRBV29-1
TGCAGCGTTGGCAGGCGCACAGATACGCAGTATTTT
CSVGRRTDTQYF
>TRBJ2-3|TRBD2|.|TRBV11-2
TGTGCCAGCAGCTTCTCCGGGACTAGCGGATACACAGATATGCAGTATTTT
CASSFSGTSGYTDMQYF
>TRBJ2-5|.|.|TRBV29-1
TGCAGTGTTGAAGGAGATGGAGTGCCCAGAGAAGAGACCCGGTACTTC
CSVEGDGVPREETRYF
>TRBJ2-7|.|few|TRBV10-3
TGTGCCATCAAATCGGAGAGAGTAAGCTACGAGCAGTATTTC
CAIKSERVSYEQYF
>TRBJ2-2|.|.|TRBV6-2/TRBV6-3
TGTACCAGCAGGGCCCTATCCCACACCGGGGAGCTGTTTTTT
CTSRALSHTGELFF
>TRBJ2-5|.|many|TRBV12-3/TRBV12-4
TGTGCCAGCAGACGGGACATTGGAAAAGAGACCCAGTACTTC
CASRRDIGKETQYF
>TRBJ2-3|.|.|TRBV20-1
TGCAGAGCTAGAGATGGAACCAACTTCACAGATACGCAGTGTTTT
CRARDGTNFTDTQCF
>TRBJ2-7|.|.|TRBV28
TGTGCCAGCCTTAGGCAGGGCACCTACGAGCGGTACTTC
CASLRQGTYERYF
>TRBJ1-1|TRBD1|.|TRBV11-3
TGTACCAGCAGCCATACAGGGGTGAACACTGAAGCTTTCTTT
CTSSHTGVNTEAFF
>TRBJ2-7|TRBD2|many|TRBV20-1
TGCAGTGCTAGCGGGCTAGCGGGAGGGACAGCCTACGAGCAGTACTTC
CSASGLAGGTAYEQYF
>TRBJ1-1|.|medium-sized|TRBV11-1
TGTGCCAGCAGCCCACCGGGGGACACTGAAGCTTTCTTT
CASSPPGDTEAFF
>TRBJ2-2|TRBD2|.|TRBV6-2/TRBV6-3
TGTGCCAGCAAACGCTACCTAGCGGGAGTGACGAACACCGGGGAGCTATTTTTT
CASKRYLAGVTNTGELFF